Here is one T cell receptor beta chain with its context. Treatment denoted: 19 received Ad26.COV2.S at low or high dose, single or two shots; five or six received placebo; per-sample allocation not given. Samples were taken on day 63 after the first vaccine or placebo injection. The data were obtained in a study of Ad26.COV2.S vaccination and SARS-CoV-2 variants. Only in-frame clones appear in the TCRdb table, and some are missing; sequencing was by immunoSEQ multiplex PCR. The sample includes hundreds of thousands of clones, about 85% of them seen just once. The CDR3 totals 13 residues. CDR1 is MRHNA, CDR2 SNTAGT, per germline. Trimming removed 3 bases from V and 6 bases from J, with 9 bases in between.

The source was peripheral blood, collected in a trial of Ad26.COV2.S vaccine versus placebo. The TCR comes from a person aged 18-65 years who received the Ad26.COV2.S COVID-19 vaccine or a placebo. The genes are TRBV6-4 and TRBJ1-5, with D perhaps matching TRBD1 (5 bases). In DNA form, the CDR3 reads TGTGCCAGCAGTGAAGGGGAGGGTCAGCCCCAGCATTTT. Translated, it gives CASSEGEGQPQHF.